The 14 T cell receptor beta chains below all came from one sample that was sequenced in a study of regulatory T cells in long-lasting Graves disease. Relying on iRepertoire HTBI primers and Arm-PCR of CDR3 regions, the team built TCR beta libraries. One entry per CDR3 protein results from TCRdb running MiXCR on the multiplex PCR reads. This table has hundreds of thousands of distinct CDR3 sequences, approximately 23% appearing once. The time point was: persistent/refractory GD, antithyroid drugs over 5 years with positive TRAb. From PBMCs, RNA was extracted and then used to make the TCR library. The sample was peripheral blood mononuclear cells (PBMCs), taken when the disease was refractory, from a patient treated with antithyroid drugs. The receptors originated from a female donor with Graves disease.

The J gene is TRBJ2-5, the V gene TRBV10-3; D is perhaps TRBD1 (6 bases). This CDR3 comprises 16 residues. Germline-derived CDR1 and CDR2 are ENHRY and SYGVKD. Trimming pared 0 bases from V and 1 base from J, leaving 12 bases between. The CDR3 DNA follows: TGTGCCATCAGTGAGTCAACAGGGAACTCCCAAGAGACCCAGTACTTC. This gives the protein CAISESTGNSQETQYF.

This clonotype was picked up a small number of times. This chain joins TRBV4-1 and TRBJ1-5; D is undetermined. The germline gives CDR1 MGHRA, CDR2 YSYEKL. V gave up 3 bases and J gave up 5 bases, with 14 bases separating them. The CDR3 is 15 amino acids. CDR3 sequence (DNA): TGCGCCAGCAGCCAGTCGATATTCGGTTATCAGCCCCAGCATTTT. It encodes CASSQSIFGYQPQHF.

There are many counts of this clonotype. V gene TRBV12-3 or TRBV12-4 combines with J gene TRBJ1-5; tentatively, D is TRBD1 (6 bases). The CDR3 covers 14 residues. The V end lost 4 bases, the J end lost 3 bases, and 10 bases lay between the germline ends. As DNA, the CDR3 is TGTGCCAGCAGTTACGGGACACACAATCAGCCCCAGCATTTT. This encodes CASSYGTHNQPQHF.

The rearrangement uses TRBV7-9 and TRBJ2-7; 11 nucleotides line up with TRBD1. The junction had 8 bases not matched to a gene; V was cut back by 5 bases and J by 5 bases. From germline, CDR1 is SEHNR and CDR2 FQNEAQ (reference sequence). The CDR3 totals 15 residues. The CDR3 region is CASSTTGTGGNEQYF. The CDR3 region has the DNA TGTGCCAGCAGCACCACCGGGACAGGGGGGAACGAGCAGTACTTC.

The chain links TRBV29-1 to TRBJ2-5; TRBD1 might be the D (5 bases). Per the germline V gene, CDR1 is SQVTM and CDR2 is ANQGSEA. This CDR3 spans 12 amino acids. Trimming pared 7 bases from V and 3 bases from J, leaving 12 bases between. The CDR3 sequence: CSDIGVEETQYF. The DNA of the CDR3 is TGCAGCGATATAGGGGTGGAAGAGACCCAGTACTTC.

The chain combines TRBV29-1 with TRBJ1-1; D uncertain. Trimming left V 3 bases short and J 10 bases short, with 18 bases between. The CDR3 sequence is 13 residues long. The germline V gene encodes CDR1 SQVTM and CDR2 ANQGSEA. The CDR3 spells CSVEAEPVMGAFF. Written as DNA, the CDR3 is TGCAGCGTTGAGGCGGAGCCCGTTATGGGAGCTTTCTTT.

The chain links TRBV19 to TRBJ1-1; 8 bases fit TRBD1. The V gene end was trimmed by 7 bases and the J gene end by 7 bases; junction bases not matched to a gene: 8. The CDR3 loop spans 13 amino acids. In germline, CDR1 is LNHDA, CDR2 SQIVND (reference sequence). CDR3 sequence: CASNPGGSGEAFF. CDR3 DNA: TGTGCCAGTAATCCAGGGGGCTCCGGTGAAGCTTTCTTT. Supplemented by reference TRBV19 and TRBJ1-1, the full variable domain reads DGGITQSPKYLFRKEGQNVTLSCEQNLNHDAMYWYRQDPGQGLRLIYYSQIVNDFQKGDIAEGYSVSREKKESFPLTVTSAQKNPTAFYLCASNPGGSGEAFFGQGTRLTVV.

J is TRBJ1-2 and V is TRBV20-1; 8 bases map to TRBD1. J was trimmed by 4 bases and V by 6 bases; bases with no gene match: 16. The germline CDR1 and CDR2 sequences are DFQATT and SNEGSKA (reference sequence). The CDR3 runs 16 residues. The DNA of the CDR3 is TGCAGTGCCTTGGGGAGCTTGACAGGGGCCGTCTATGGCTACACCTTC. It specifies CSALGSLTGAVYGYTF.

This clonotype was seen many times. The chain employs TRBV6-5 and TRBJ1-5; D unclear. The CDR3 runs 12 residues. The V gene lost 4 bases and the J gene lost 3 bases, with 4 bases spanning the gap. Germline V gene sequence: CDR1 MNHEY, CDR2 SVGAGI. CDR3 sequence: CASSFVNQPQHF. Here the CDR3 DNA reads TGTGCCAGCAGTTTTGTCAATCAGCCCCAGCATTTT.

In this sample, this clonotype turned up many times. The V gene is TRBV2, the J gene TRBJ2-2; D is unresolved. The CDR3 has 12 amino acids. Germline V gives CDR1 SNHLY, CDR2 FYNNEI. The V gene lost 7 bases and the J gene lost 8 bases, with 11 bases spanning the gap. For the CDR3, the DNA is TGTGCCAGCATTAAGGACGTTGGGGAGCTGTTTTTT. This sequence encodes CASIKDVGELFF.

The rearrangement links TRBV12-3 or TRBV12-4 to TRBJ1-3, with a possible D match to TRBD1 (5 bases). This CDR3 is 14 amino acids long. V was clipped by 6 bases and J by 1 base, with 10 bases between them. The CDR3 spells CASRSGGSGNTIYF. The CDR3 DNA reads TGTGCCAGCAGGTCCGGGGGTTCTGGAAACACCATATATTTT.

The chain has TRBV7-6 and TRBJ2-7, with 9 positions matching TRBD1. Germline V gene data show CDR1 as SGHVS and CDR2 as FNYEAQ. CDR3 length equals 16 residues. V lost 4 bases, J lost 3 bases, and 10 bases stayed unmatched. DNA for the CDR3: TGTGCCAGCAGCTCGGAGATGGGACAGGGAAGCTACGAGCAGTACTTC. Protein product: CASSSEMGQGSYEQYF.

J is TRBJ2-5 and V is TRBV3-1; no definite D call. Germline CDR1 is LGHDT and CDR2 is YNNKEL (reference sequence). The CDR3 extends over 16 amino acids. V was clipped by 8 bases and J by 1 base, with 20 bases between them. The CDR3 coding sequence is TGTGCCAGCGGCGTTCCCTCTAGGGATGTCCAAGAGACCCAGTACTTC. It specifies CASGVPSRDVQETQYF.

This clonotype was seen at least ten times. The chain joins TRBV11-2 to TRBJ1-1, with D perhaps matching TRBD1 (6 bases). This CDR3 is 12 amino acids long. Trimming shortened V by 5 bases and J by 7 bases, and 11 bases separated the two germline ends. In germline, CDR1 is SGHAT, CDR2 FQNNGV. CDR3 amino acids: CASSLTGREAFF. The DNA for the CDR3 is TGTGCCAGCAGCCTGACAGGTCGTGAAGCTTTCTTT.